This T cell receptor beta chain derives from a study of T-cell reconstitution after alpha-beta-depleted transplantation in children. CDR3 size: 17 residues. Germline lookup yields CDR1 SEHNR and CDR2 FQNEAQ (reference sequence). Losses at the gene ends were 1 base for V and 2 bases for J; bases not matched to a gene: 6. Unique molecular identifiers were incorporated when the TCRbeta library was constructed. In TCRdb, the PCR reads were re-called with MiXCR into one record per CDR3 protein. The data show a few hundred thousand distinct CDR3 sequences, around a tenth seen once. There are a few counts of this clonotype.

This TCR was sampled from a human donor who donated a stem cell graft to a child with acute lymphoblastic leukemia. V and J are TRBV7-9 and TRBJ2-5; TRBD2 aligns across 11 bases. The sample in question was PBMCs from the stem cell graft donor, obtained from the stem cell graft. CDR3 DNA sequence: TGTGCCAGCAGCTTAGGTAGCGGGAGGGCCTCACAAGAGACCCAGTACTTC. Translation: CASSLGSGRASQETQYF.